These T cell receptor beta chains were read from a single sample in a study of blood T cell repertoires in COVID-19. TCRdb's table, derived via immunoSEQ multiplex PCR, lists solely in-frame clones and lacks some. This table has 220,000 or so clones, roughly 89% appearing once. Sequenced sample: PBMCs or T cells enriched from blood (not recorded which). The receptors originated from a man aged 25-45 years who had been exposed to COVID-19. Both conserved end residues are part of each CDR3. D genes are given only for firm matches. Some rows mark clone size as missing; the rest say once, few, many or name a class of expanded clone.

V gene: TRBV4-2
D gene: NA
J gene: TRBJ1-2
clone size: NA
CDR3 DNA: TGTGCCAGCAGCCAAGATGAGGTAATGTTCGGGTCCGGCTACACCTTC
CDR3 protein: CASSQDEVMFGSGYTF

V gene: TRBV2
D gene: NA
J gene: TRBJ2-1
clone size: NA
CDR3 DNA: TGTGCCAGCTTAGTTACCGGGAGAGGTGAGCAGTTCTTC
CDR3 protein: CASLVTGRGEQFF

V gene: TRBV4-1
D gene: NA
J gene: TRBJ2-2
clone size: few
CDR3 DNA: TGCGCCAGCAGCGAAAGGGGGACCACCGGGGAGCTGTTTTTT
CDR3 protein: CASSERGTTGELFF

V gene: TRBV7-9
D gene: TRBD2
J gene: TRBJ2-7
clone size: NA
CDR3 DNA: TGTGCCAGCAGCTTGGTGTTAGCGGGGGGGAAAAGCTCCTACGAGCAGTACTTC
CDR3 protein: CASSLVLAGGKSSYEQYF

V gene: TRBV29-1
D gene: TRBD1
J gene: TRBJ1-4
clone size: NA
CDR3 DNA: TGCAGCGCGAGACAGGGAGGTGAAAAACTGTTTTTT
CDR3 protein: CSARQGGEKLFF

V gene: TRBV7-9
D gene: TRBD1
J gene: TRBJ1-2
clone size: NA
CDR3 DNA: TGTGCCAGCAGGGACCCAGGGGGTAACTATGGCTACACCTTC
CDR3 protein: CASRDPGGNYGYTF

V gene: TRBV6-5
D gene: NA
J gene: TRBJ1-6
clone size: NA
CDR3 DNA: TGTGCCAGCAGTTACTCTGGCAGGTTTTCACCCCTCCACTTT
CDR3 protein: CASSYSGRFSPLHF

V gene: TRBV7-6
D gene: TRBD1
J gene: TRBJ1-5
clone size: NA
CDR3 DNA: TGTGCCAGCAGAATCAGGGGGCCCCATCAGCCCCAGCATTTT
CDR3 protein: CASRIRGPHQPQHF

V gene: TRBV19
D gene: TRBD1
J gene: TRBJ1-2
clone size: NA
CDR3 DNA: TGTGCCAGTAGTACACCGGGACAGGTGGTGTCCTATGGCTACACCTTC
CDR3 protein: CASSTPGQVVSYGYTF

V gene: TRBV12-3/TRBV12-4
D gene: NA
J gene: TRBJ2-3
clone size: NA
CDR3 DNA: TGTGCCAGCACAGGGGTGGCAGATACGCAGTATTTT
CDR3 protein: CASTGVADTQYF

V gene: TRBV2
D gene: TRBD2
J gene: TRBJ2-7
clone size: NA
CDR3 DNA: TGTGCCAGCAGTGAAGTTTGGCTAGCGGGGGACTACGAGCAGTACTTC
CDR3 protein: CASSEVWLAGDYEQYF

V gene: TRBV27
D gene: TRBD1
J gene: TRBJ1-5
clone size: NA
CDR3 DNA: TGTGCCAGCAGTTTATTTGGACAGGGGGCCCTTCCCCCTCAGCCCCAGCATTTT
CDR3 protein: CASSLFGQGALPPQPQHF

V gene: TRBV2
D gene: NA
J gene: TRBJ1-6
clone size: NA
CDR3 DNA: TGTGCCAGCAGTGTTTATCAGGGGACACCCCTCCACTTT
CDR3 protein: CASSVYQGTPLHF

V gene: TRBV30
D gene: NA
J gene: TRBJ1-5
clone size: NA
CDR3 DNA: TGTGCCTGGACAGGTCCTAATCAGCCCCAGCATTTT
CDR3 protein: CAWTGPNQPQHF

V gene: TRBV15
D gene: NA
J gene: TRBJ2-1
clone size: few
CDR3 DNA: TGTGCCACCAGCAGAGATAGAAGGACAGACCTAAACAATGAGCAGTTCTTC
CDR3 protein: CATSRDRRTDLNNEQFF

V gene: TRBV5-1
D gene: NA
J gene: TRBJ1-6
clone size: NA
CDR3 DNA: TGCGCCAGCAGCTTGGACGGAGGGCCAAATTCACCCCTCCACTTT
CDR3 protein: CASSLDGGPNSPLHF

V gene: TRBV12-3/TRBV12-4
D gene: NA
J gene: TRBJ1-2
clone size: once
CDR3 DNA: TGTGCCAGCAGTGCCGGCAGGGGCTACACCTTC
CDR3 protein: CASSAGRGYTF

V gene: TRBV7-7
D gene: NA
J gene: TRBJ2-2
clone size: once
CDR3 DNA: TGTGCCAGCAGCTTAGACGGGCAGGGGGGGAACACCGGGGAGCTGTTTTTT
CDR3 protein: CASSLDGQGGNTGELFF

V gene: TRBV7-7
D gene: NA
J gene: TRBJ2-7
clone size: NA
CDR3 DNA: TGTGCCAGCAGCCCGCTCGTTGGGGGACACAACGAGCAGTACTTC
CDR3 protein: CASSPLVGGHNEQYF

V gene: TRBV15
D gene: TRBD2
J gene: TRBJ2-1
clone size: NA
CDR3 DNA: TGTGCCACCAGCGTGGGAGCGGGGGGCGGGAATGAGCAGTTCTTC
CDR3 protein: CATSVGAGGGNEQFF

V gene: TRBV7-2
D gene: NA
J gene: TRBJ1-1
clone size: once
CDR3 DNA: TGTGCCAGCAGCCCCTCCCGGAGTTTGGTTAGCTTT
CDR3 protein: CASSPSRSLVSF

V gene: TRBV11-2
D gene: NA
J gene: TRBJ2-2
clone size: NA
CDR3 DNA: TGTGCCAGCAGCCCCCGCGGGGGCGGGGGGAACACCGGGGAGCTGTTTTTT
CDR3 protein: CASSPRGGGGNTGELFF

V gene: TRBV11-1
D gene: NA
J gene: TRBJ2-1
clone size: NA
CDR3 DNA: TGTGCCAGTACTTTAGCCTCCTACAATGAGCAGTTCTTC
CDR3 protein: CASTLASYNEQFF

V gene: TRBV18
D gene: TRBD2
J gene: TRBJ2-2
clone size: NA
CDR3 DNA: TGTGCCAGCTCGCCGGGACTAGCGAACACCGGGGAGCTGTTTTTT
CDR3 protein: CASSPGLANTGELFF

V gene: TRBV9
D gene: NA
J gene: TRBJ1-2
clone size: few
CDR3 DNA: TGTGCCAGCAGCGTATCGTCCGGAGGGAGTGGCTACACCTTC
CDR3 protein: CASSVSSGGSGYTF

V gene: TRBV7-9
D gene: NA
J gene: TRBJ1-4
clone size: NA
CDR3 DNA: TGTGCCAGCAGCGCCATCACTATCGGAGAAAAACTGTTTTTT
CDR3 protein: CASSAITIGEKLFF

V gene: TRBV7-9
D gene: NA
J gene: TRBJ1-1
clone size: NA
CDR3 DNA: TGTGCCAGCAGCTCCCTACAGCCTGAAGCTTTCTTT
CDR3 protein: CASSSLQPEAFF

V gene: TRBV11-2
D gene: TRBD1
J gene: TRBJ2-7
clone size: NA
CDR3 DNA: TGTGCCAGCAGCGTATACAGGGGCTACGAGCAGTACTTC
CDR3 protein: CASSVYRGYEQYF

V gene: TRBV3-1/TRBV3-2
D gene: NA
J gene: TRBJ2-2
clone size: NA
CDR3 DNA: TGTGCCAGCAGCGTATCCCAGGGGGAGCTGTTTTTT
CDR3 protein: CASSVSQGELFF

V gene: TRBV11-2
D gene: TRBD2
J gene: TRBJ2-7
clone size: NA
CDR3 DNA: TGTGCCAGCAGCTTAGTTGGGGGGGTCCACGAGCAGTACTTC
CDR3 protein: CASSLVGGVHEQYF

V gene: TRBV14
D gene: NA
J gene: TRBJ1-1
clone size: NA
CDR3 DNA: TGTGCCAGCAGCCGGAGACCGCCGGGACACCGGATTTTGGACACTGAAGCTTTCTTT
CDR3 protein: CASSRRPPGHRILDTEAFF

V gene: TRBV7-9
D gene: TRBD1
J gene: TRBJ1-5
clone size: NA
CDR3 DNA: TGTGCCAGCAGCTTAGGGACAGGGGGCATTCAGCCCCAGCATTTT
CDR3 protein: CASSLGTGGIQPQHF

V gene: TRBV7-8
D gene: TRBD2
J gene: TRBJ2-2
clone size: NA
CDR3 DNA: TGTGCCAGCAGCCCAACTAGCGGGGGGGCCCAGGAGCGGCGGTTTTTT
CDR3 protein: CASSPTSGGAQERRFF

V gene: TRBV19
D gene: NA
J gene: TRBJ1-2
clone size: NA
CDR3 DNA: TGTGCCAGTAGTGTTTGGGCAGACGGCTACACCTTC
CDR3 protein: CASSVWADGYTF

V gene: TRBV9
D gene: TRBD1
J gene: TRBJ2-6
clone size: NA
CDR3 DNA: TGTGCCAGCAGCGTTCAGACAGGGGCTGGGGCCAACGTCCTGACTTTC
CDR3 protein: CASSVQTGAGANVLTF

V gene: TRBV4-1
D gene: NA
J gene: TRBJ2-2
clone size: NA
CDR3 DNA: TGCGCCAGCAGCCAAGCTCGGACACTTCGAGTAGCCGGGGAGCTGTTTTTT
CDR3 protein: CASSQARTLRVAGELFF

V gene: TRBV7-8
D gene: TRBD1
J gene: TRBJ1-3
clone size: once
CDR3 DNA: TGTGCCAGCAGCCTAGGGGCGGAGGGACAGGGCAACACCATATATTTT
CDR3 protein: CASSLGAEGQGNTIYF

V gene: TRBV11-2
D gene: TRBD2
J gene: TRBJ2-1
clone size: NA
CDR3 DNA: TGTGCCAGCAGCAAAGCGGGGGGGCAACGTAGCGATGAGCAGTTCTTC
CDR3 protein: CASSKAGGQRSDEQFF

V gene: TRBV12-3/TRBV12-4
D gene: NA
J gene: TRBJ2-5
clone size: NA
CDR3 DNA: TGTGCCAGCAGTTTAAACACCTTAGAGACCCAGTACTTC
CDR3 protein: CASSLNTLETQYF

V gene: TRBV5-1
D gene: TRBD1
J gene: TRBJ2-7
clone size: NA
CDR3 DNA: TGCGCCAGCAGCCGCGTCGAGACAGGGGCCTACGAGCAGTACTTC
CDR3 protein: CASSRVETGAYEQYF

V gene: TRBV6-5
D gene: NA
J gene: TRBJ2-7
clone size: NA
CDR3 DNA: TGTGCCAGCAGTTACGGCGACAGTTACTCCTACGAGCAGTACTTC
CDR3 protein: CASSYGDSYSYEQYF

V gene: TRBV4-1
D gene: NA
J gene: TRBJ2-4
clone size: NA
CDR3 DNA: TGCGCCAGCAGCCCCAGACTTTTAGCCAAAAACATTCAGTACTTC
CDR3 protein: CASSPRLLAKNIQYF

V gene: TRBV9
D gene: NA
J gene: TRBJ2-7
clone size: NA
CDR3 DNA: TGTGCCAGCAGCGTGGGGGGCTACGAGCAGTACTTC
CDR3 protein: CASSVGGYEQYF

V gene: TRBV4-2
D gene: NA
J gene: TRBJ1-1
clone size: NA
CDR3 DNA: TGTGCCAGCAGCCAAGTCCTACGAGGCGCGGGGAACACTGAAGCTTTCTTT
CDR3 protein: CASSQVLRGAGNTEAFF

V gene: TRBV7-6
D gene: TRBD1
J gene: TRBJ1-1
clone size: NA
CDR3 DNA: TGTGCCAGCAGCCAGGGGGACAGGGGAGGAACTGAAGCTTTCTTT
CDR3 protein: CASSQGDRGGTEAFF